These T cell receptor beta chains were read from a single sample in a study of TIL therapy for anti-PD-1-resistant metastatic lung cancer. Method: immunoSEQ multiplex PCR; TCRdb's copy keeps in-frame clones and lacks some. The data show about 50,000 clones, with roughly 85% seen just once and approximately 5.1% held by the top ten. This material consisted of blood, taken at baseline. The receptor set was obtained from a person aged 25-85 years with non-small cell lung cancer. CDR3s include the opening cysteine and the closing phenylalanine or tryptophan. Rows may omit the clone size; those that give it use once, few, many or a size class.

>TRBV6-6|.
CASSSPGTGGSGELFF
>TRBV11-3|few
CASSNRAPGPAAKETQYF
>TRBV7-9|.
CASSSRTAVGEQYF
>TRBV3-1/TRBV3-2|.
CASSQVTSGRAWEQFF
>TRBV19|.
CASRPAGANTAHYGYTF
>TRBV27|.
CASSLGTGGNEQFF
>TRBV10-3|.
CAMHSGSLDEQYF
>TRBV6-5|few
CASRIAGGETQYF
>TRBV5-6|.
CASSLLRRTDTQYF
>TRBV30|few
CAWSARSNQPQHF
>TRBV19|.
CASSIGRWQGSFYEQYF
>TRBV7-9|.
CASSPPGQVGSGNTIYF
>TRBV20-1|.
CSASSGRPGEQYF
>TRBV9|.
CASSVGPTPLAEQFF
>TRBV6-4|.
CASRPGTSGTPKQFF
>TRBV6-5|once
CASSYGGGTDTQYF
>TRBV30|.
CAWKRTLGGNTIYF
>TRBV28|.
CASSPPSSYEQYF
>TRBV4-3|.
CASSQDPGLQETQYF
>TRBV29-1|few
CSVTLQGGGNTIYF
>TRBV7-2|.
CASSTGQGNTGELFF
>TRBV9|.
CASSVGQGWETQYF
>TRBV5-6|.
CASSSGTGVFLYGYTF
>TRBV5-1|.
CASSLQGDHNSPLHF
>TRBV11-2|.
CASSLGGTGELFF
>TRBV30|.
CAWSGTGEKLFF
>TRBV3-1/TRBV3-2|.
CASSHATGTNNEQFF